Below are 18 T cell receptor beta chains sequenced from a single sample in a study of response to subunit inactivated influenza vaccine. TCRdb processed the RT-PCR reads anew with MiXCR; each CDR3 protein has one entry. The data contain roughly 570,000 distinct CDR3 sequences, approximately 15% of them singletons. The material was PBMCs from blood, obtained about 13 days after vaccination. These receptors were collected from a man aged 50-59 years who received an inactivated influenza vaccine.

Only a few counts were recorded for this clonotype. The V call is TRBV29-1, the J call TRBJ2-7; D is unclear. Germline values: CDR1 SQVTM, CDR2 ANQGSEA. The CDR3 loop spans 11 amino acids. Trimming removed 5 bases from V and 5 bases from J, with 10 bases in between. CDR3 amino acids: CSVLSVHEQYF. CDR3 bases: TGCAGCGTTTTAAGCGTCCACGAGCAGTACTTC.

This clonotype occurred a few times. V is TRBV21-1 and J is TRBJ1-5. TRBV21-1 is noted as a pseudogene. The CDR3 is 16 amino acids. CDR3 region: CATFNVLWESNQPQHF. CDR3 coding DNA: TGTGCCACCTTTAACGTCCTATGGGAGAGCAATCAGCCCCAGCATTTT.

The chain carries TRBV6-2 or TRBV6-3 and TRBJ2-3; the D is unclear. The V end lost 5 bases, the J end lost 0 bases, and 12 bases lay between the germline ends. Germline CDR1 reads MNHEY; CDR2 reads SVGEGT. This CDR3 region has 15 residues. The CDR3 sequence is CASSRPFDSTDTQYF. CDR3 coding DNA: TGTGCCAGCAGTCGACCCTTCGATAGCACAGATACGCAGTATTTT.

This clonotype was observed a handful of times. This chain's CDR3 is CASSEALARGSYNEQFF. The CDR3 DNA sequence: TGTGCCAGCAGTGAAGCGCTTGCTAGAGGCTCCTACAATGAGCAGTTCTTC. The chain has TRBV2 and TRBJ2-1, with unresolved D. The CDR3 has 17 residues. Trimming took off 0 bases at V and 0 bases at J, with 12 bases between the two ends. Germline CDR1 is SNHLY and CDR2 is FYNNEI. Together with reference TRBV2 and TRBJ2-1, the CDR3 gives the full variable domain: EPEVTQTPSHQVTQMGQEVILRCVPISNHLYFYWYRQILGQKVEFLVSFYNNEISEKSEIFDDQFSVERPDGSNFTLKIRSTKLEDSAMYFCASSEALARGSYNEQFFGPGTRLTVL.

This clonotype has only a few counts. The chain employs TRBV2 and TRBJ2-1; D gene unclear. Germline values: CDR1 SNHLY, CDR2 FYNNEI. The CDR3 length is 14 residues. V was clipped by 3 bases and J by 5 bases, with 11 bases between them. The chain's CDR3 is CASSDIFTDNEQFF. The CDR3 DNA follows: TGTGCCAGCAGTGACATTTTTACAGACAATGAGCAGTTCTTC.

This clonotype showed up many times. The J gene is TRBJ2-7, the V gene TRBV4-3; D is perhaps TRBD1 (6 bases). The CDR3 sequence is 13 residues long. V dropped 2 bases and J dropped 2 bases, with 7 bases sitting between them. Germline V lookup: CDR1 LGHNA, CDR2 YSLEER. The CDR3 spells CASSQWTAYEQYF. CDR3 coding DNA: TGCGCCAGCAGCCAATGGACAGCCTACGAGCAGTACTTC.

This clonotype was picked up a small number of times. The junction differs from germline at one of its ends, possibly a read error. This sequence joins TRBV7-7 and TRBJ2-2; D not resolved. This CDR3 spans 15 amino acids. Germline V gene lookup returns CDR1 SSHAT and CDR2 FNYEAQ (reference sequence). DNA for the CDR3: TGTGCTAGCAGCCCTGTGGTTTCCGACACCGGGGAGCTGTTTTTT. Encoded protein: CASSPVVSDTGELFF.

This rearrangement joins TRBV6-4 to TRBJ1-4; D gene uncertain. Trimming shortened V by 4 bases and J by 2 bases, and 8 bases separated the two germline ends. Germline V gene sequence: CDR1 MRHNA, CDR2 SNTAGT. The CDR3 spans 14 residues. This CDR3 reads CASSAPGTNEKLFF. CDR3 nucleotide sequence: TGTGCCAGCAGTGCCCCCGGGACTAATGAAAAACTGTTTTTT.

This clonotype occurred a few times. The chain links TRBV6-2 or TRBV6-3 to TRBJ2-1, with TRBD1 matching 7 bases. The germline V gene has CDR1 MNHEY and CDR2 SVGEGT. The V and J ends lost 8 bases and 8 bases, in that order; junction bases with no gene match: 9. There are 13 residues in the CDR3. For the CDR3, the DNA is TGTGCCAGCGGGCCAGGGGGTCTGGATGAGCAGTTCTTC. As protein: CASGPGGLDEQFF.

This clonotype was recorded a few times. Written as DNA, the CDR3 is TGTGCCAGCGAGCGGGAAAGCACAGATACGCAGTATTTT. It specifies CASERESTDTQYF. This chain links TRBV7-9 with TRBJ2-3, with 7 bases fitting TRBD2. The CDR3 loop spans 13 amino acids. Trimming removed 8 bases from V and 0 bases from J; junction bases left unmatched: 2. Germline CDR1 is SEHNR and CDR2 is FQNEAQ (reference sequence).

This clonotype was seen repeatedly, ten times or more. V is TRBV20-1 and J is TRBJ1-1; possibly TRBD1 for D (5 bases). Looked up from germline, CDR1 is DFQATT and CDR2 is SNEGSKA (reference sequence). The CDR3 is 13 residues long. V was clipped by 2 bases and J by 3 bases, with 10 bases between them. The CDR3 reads CSARRGSYTEAFF. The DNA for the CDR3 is TGCAGTGCTAGAAGGGGTTCGTACACTGAAGCTTTCTTT.

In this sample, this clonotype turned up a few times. The CDR3 DNA is TGCAGTGCTAGCGGGAGGGCCAGGAATGAGCAGTTCTTC. Translating gives CSASGRARNEQFF. The rearrangement joins TRBV20-1 to TRBJ2-1; 8 nucleotides align to TRBD2. Trimming cost V 3 bases and J 7 bases; bases outside gene matches: 5. In germline, CDR1 is DFQATT, CDR2 SNEGSKA (reference sequence). The CDR3 totals 13 residues.

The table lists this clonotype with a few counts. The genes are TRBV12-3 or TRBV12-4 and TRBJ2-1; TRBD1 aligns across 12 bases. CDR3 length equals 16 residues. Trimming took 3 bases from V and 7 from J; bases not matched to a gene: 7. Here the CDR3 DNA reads TGTGCCAGCAGTTTCTCATTGGGACAGGGGGCTAATGAGCAGTTCTTC. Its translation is CASSFSLGQGANEQFF.

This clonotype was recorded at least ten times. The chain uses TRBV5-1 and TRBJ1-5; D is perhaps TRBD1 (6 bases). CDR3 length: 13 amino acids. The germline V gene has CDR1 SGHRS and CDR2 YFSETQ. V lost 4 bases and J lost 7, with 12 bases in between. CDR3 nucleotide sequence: TGCGCCAGCAGCGCAACGGGGGCCCAGCCCCAGCATTTT. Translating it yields CASSATGAQPQHF.

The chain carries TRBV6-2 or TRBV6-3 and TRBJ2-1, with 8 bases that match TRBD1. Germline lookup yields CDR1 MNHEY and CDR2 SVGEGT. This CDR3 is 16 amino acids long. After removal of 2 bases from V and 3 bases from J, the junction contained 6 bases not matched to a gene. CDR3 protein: CASSYQTGANYNEQFF. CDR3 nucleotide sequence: TGTGCCAGCAGTTACCAGACAGGGGCCAACTACAATGAGCAGTTCTTC.

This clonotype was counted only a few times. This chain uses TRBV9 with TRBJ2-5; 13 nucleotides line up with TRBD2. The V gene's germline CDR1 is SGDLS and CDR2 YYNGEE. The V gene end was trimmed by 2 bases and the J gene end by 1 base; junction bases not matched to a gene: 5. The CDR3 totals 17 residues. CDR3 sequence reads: CASSVGTSGDLQETQYF. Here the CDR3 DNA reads TGTGCCAGCAGCGTTGGGACTAGCGGGGACCTCCAAGAGACCCAGTACTTC.

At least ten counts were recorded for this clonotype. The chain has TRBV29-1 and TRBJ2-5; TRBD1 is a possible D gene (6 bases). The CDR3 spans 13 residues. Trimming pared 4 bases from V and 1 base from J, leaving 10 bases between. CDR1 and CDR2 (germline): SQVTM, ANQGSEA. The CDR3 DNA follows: TGCAGCGTTGGGACAGTCTCCCAAGAGACCCAGTACTTC. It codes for CSVGTVSQETQYF.

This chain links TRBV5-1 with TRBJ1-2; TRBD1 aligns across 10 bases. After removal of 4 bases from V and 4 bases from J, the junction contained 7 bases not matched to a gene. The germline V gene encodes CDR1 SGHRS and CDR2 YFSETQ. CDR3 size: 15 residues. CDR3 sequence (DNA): TGCGCCAGCAGCGCTCTGACAGGGGGCGCCTATGGCTACACCTTC. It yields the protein CASSALTGGAYGYTF.